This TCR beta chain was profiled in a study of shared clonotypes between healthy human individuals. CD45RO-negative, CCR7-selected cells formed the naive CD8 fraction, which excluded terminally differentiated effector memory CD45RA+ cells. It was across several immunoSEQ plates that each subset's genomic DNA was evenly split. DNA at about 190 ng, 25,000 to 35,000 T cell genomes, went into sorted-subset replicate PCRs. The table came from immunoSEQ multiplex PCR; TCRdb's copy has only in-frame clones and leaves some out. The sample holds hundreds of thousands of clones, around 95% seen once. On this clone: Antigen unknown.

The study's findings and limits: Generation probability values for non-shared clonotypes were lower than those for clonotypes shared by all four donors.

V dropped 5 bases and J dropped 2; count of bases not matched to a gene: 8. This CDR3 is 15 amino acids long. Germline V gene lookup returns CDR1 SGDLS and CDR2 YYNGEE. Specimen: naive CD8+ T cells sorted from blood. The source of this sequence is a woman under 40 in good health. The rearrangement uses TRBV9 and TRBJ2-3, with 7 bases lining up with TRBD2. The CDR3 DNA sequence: TGTGCCAGCAGTGTCCAGGGAGGGGTCACAGATACGCAGTATTTT. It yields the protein CASSVQGGVTDTQYF.